This entry lists 3 T cell receptor beta chains sequenced from one sample in a study of T cell repertoires in cytomegalovirus infection (dated by TCRdb to about 2019). For sequencing, an Illumina HiSeq 1500 was employed. Starting from the raw public reads, TCRdb applied fastp trimming at Q25, assembled clones with MiXCR and retained in-frame beta chains. CDR3 protein sequences are deduplicated, and each keeps its most common genes and DNA. This sample holds under 800,000 distinct CDR3 sequences; approximately 24% were observed only once. Roughly 8% of the sample rests with the top ten. The sample consisted of CD8+ T cells from PBMCs. The source is a human donor in good health (CMV status not recorded). Some clones in this sample may be carry-over from other donors' samples.

This clonotype occurred many times. J is TRBJ1-2 and V is TRBV7-6; TRBD1 is a possible D gene (5 bases). Germline assignment: CDR1 SGHVS and CDR2 FNYEAQ. The CDR3 is made up of 13 amino acids. Trimming took 4 bases from V and 8 from J, leaving 14 bases between them. The CDR3 DNA sequence: TGTGCCAGCAGCTCGTCCAGGGTGCGAGGCTACACCTTC. It translates to CASSSSRVRGYTF.

The chain is built from TRBV7-9 and TRBJ2-3, with D possibly matching TRBD1 (6 bases). CDR1 is SEHNR, CDR2 FQNEAQ, per germline (reference sequence). Trimming removed 5 bases from V and 1 base from J, with 13 bases in between. The CDR3 contains 15 residues. This chain's CDR3 is CASSPQGSRTDTQYF. The CDR3 coding sequence is TGTGCCAGCAGCCCCCAGGGGAGTCGCACAGATACGCAGTATTTT.

This clonotype has at least ten counts. The V call is TRBV14, the J call TRBJ2-1; D is undetermined. The CDR3 totals 15 residues. Trimming pared 4 bases from V and 0 bases from J, leaving 10 bases between. In germline, CDR1 is SGHDN, CDR2 FVKESK. DNA of the CDR3: TGTGCCAGCAGCCCGGACGACGTCTCCTACAATGAGCAGTTCTTC. It is translated as CASSPDDVSYNEQFF.